The clone carrying this T cell receptor beta chain was counted only a few times. The authors' processing: Estimation of nucleated cell counts relied on the amplification of reference gene primers. The assay was immunoSEQ multiplex PCR, and TCRdb's table has in-frame clones only and misses some. The DNA gave D and trimming, while V, J and clone size come from that table. The sample records more than 9,000 clones, around four fifths being singletons. Germline CDR1 PRHDT, CDR2 FYEKMQ (reference sequence). The CDR3 is 13 amino acids. Trimming at V came to 5 bases and at J to 7 bases, leaving 7 bases not matched to a gene. This sample was taken from a study of blood T cell repertoires in COVID-19. The overall study: Samples of COVID-19 (acute and convalescent) were obtained from the United States, Italy and Spain. T cells, B-cell-depleted T cells, or PBMCs provided the cDNA or gDNA that served as material.

V is TRBV13 and J is TRBJ1-2; 7 bases fit TRBD1. Sequencing was carried out using peripheral blood. The TCR sequence derives from a woman aged 55-69 years with acute or convalescent COVID-19. The CDR3 sequence: CASSLGTVSGYTF. CDR3 sequence (DNA): TGTGCCAGCAGCCTGGGGACAGTCTCTGGCTACACCTTC.